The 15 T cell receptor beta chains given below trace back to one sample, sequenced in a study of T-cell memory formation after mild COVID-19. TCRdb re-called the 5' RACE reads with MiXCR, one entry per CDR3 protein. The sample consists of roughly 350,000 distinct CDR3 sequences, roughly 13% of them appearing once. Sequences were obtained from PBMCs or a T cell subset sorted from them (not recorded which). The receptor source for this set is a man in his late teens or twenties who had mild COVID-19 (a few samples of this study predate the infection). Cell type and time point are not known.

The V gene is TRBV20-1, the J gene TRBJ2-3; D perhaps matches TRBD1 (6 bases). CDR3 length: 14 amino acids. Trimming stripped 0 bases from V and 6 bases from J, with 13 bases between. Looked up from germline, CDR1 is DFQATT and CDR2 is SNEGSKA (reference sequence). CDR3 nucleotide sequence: TGCAGTGCTAGAGAGCAGGGGCGCGCCGATACGCAGTATTTT. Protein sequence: CSAREQGRADTQYF.

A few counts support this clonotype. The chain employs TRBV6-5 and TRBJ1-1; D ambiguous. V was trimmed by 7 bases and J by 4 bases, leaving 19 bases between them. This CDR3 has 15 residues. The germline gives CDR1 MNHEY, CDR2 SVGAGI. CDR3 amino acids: CASIFRGPAGTEAFF. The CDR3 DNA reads TGTGCCAGCATTTTTCGAGGGCCCGCCGGCACTGAAGCTTTCTTT.

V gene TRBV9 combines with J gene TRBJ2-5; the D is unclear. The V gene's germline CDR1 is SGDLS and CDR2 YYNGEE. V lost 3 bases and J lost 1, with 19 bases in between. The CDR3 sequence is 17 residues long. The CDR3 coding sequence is TGTGCCAGCAGCGAAGCCCCAGGTTCCCTTCCCCAAGAGACCCAGTACTTC. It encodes CASSEAPGSLPQETQYF.

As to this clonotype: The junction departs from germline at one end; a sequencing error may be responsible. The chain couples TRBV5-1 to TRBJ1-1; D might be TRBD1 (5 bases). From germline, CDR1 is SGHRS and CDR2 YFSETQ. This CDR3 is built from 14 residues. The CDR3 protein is CAISLDTGDTEAFF. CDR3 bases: TGCGCCATCAGCTTGGATACAGGAGACACTGAAGCTTTCTTT.

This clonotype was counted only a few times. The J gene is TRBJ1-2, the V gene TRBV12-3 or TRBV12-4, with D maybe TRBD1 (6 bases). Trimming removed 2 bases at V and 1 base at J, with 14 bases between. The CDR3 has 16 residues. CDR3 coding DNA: TGTGCCAGCAGTTTAAGGGGGGGGGTTAGTAACTATGGCTACACCTTC. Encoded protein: CASSLRGGVSNYGYTF.

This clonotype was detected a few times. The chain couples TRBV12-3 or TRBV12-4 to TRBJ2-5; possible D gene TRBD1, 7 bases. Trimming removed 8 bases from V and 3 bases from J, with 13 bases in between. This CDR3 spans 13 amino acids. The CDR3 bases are TGTGCCAGCGGGGGGACAGATGAAGAGACCCAGTACTTC. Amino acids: CASGGTDEETQYF.

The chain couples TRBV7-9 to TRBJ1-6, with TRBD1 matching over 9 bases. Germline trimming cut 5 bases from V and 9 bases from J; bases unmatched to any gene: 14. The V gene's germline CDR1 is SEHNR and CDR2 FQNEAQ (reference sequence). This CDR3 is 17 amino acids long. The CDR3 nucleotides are TGTGCCAGCAGCCCCGTTTATAGGACAGGGGATACTTCACCCCTCCACTTT. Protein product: CASSPVYRTGDTSPLHF.

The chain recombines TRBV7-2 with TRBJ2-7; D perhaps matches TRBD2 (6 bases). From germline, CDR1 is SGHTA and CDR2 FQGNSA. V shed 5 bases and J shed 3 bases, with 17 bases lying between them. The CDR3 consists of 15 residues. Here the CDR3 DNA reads TGTGCCAGCAGCCCATCCGCGCAGGGAGGCTACGAGCAGTACTTC. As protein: CASSPSAQGGYEQYF.

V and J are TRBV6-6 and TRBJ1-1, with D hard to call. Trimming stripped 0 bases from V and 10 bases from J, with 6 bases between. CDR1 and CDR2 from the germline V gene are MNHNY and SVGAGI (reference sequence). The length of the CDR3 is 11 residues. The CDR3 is CASSYSSLAFF. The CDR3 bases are TGTGCCAGCAGTTACTCGAGTCTAGCTTTCTTT.

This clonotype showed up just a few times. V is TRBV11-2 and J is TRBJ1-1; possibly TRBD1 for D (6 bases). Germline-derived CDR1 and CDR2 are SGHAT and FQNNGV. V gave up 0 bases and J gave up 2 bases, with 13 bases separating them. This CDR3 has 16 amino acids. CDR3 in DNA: TGTGCCAGCAGCTTAGATGTCGGGGGGCTCAACACTGAAGCTTTCTTT. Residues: CASSLDVGGLNTEAFF. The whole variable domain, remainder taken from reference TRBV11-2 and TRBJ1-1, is EAGVAQSPRYKIIEKRQSVAFWCNPISGHATLYWYQQILGQGPKLLIQFQNNGVVDDSQLPKDRFSAERLKGVDSTLKIQPAKLEDSAVYLCASSLDVGGLNTEAFFGQGTRLTVV.

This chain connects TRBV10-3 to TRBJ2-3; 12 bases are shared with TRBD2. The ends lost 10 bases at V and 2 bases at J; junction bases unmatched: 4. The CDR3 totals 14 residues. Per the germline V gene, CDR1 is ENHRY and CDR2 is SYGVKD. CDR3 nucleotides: TGTGCCACCGGACTAGCGGGGCCCACAGATACGCAGTATTTT. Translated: CATGLAGPTDTQYF.

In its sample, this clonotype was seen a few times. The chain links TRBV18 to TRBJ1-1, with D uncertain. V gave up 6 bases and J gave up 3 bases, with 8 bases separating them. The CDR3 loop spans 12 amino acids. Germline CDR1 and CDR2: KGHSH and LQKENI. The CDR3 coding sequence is TGTGCCAGCTCTGCAGCGGACACTGAAGCTTTCTTT. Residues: CASSAADTEAFF. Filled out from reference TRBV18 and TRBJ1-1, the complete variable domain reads NAGVMQNPRHLVRRRGQEARLRCSPMKGHSHVYWYRQLPEEGLKFMVYLQKENIIDESGMPKERFSAEFPKEGPSILRIQQVVRGDSAAYFCASSAADTEAFFGQGTRLTVV.

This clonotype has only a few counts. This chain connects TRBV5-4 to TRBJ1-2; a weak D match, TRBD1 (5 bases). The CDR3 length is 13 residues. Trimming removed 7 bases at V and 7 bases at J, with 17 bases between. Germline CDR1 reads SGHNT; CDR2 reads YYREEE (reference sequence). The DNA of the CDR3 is TGTGCCAGCGCCTGGGGACCGACGGGTGGCTACACCTTC. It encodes CASAWGPTGGYTF.

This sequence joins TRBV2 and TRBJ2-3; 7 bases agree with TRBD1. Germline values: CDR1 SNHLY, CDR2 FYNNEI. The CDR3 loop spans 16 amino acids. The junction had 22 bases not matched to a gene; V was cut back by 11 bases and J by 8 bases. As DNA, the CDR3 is TGTGCCGCCCTGTCAGGGGGAGCCCCGTCGGTCGGTACGCAGTATTTT. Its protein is CAALSGGAPSVGTQYF.

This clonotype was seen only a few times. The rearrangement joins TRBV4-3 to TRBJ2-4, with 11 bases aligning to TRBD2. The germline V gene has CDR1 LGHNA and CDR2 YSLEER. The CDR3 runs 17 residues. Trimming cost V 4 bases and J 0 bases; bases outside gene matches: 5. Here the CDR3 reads CASSPGTSGLAKNIQYF. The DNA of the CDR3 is TGCGCCAGCAGCCCGGGGACTAGCGGTCTAGCCAAAAACATTCAGTACTTC.